A single sample is the source of the 28 T cell receptor beta chains below, sequenced in a study of regulatory T cells in long-lasting Graves disease. Indicated time point: newly diagnosed GD, antithyroid drugs for less than 3 months. Following extraction of RNA from PBMCs, that RNA was used to make the TCR library. Arm-PCR of CDR3 regions and iRepertoire HTBI primers were used to build TCR beta libraries. Via MiXCR, TCRdb re-called the multiplex PCR reads, giving one row per CDR3 protein. There are 350,000 to 450,000 distinct CDR3 sequences in the sample; under 15% occur only once, and 16% lies in the top ten. The data also belong to a second study, concerning T cells in Graves' hyperthyroidism and ophthalmopathy.

The starting material was peripheral blood mononuclear cells (PBMCs), obtained at new diagnosis, from a patient treated with antithyroid drugs. The receptors shown here come from a young woman with Graves disease.

The V gene is TRBV30, the J gene TRBJ2-4; D possibly uses TRBD1 or TRBD2 (5 bases each). The CDR3 is 11 amino acids. V was trimmed by 0 bases and J by 13 bases, leaving 10 bases between them. From germline, CDR1 is GTSNPN and CDR2 SVGIG (reference sequence). In DNA form, the CDR3 reads TGTGCCTGGAGTGTAGTGGGGGAGCAGTACTTC. This encodes CAWSVVGEQYF.

This clonotype was detected a few times. This rearrangement joins TRBV3-1 to TRBJ1-6; D is undetermined. Trimming left V 7 bases short and J 3 bases short, with 10 bases between. Germline V gene data show CDR1 as LGHDT and CDR2 as YNNKEL (reference sequence). This CDR3 has 14 residues. CDR3 loop: CASTMGSYNSPLHF. CDR3 DNA: TGTGCCAGCACGATGGGCAGCTATAATTCACCCCTCCACTTT.

The CDR3 region has the DNA TGTGCCAGCAGTTTCTTTGGGGACGAGCAGTACTTC. This sequence encodes CASSFFGDEQYF. The chain links TRBV27 to TRBJ2-7, with D unresolved. With 3 bases removed from V and 5 bases from J, the gap between germline ends came to 8 bases. CDR3 size: 12 residues. CDR1 and CDR2 (germline): MNHEY, SMNVEV (reference sequence).

The chain joins TRBV18 to TRBJ2-3; D call uncertain. The CDR3 totals 14 residues. Germline V gene data show CDR1 as KGHSH and CDR2 as LQKENI. The V end lost 3 bases, the J end lost 2 bases, and 9 bases lay between the germline ends. The CDR3: CASSPFSDTDTQYF. In DNA, the CDR3 is TGTGCCAGCTCACCGTTCTCGGACACAGATACGCAGTATTTT.

This clonotype occurred many times. This chain links TRBV9 with TRBJ1-1; maybe TRBD1 (6 bases). V gave up 3 bases and J gave up 4 bases, with 16 bases separating them. The germline V gene has CDR1 SGDLS and CDR2 YYNGEE. The CDR3 spans 15 residues. CDR3 bases: TGTGCCAGCAGCGGTAGAGGGGGGGCGAGCACTGAAGCTTTCTTT. The encoded protein is CASSGRGGASTEAFF.

This chain uses TRBV11-2 with TRBJ2-5; TRBD2 matches 7 bases. This CDR3 is built from 16 residues. The germline gives CDR1 SGHAT, CDR2 FQNNGV. J gave up 1 base and V 0 bases, and 5 bases lay outside the gene matches. The CDR3: CASSLDQGGLQETQYF. For the CDR3, the DNA is TGTGCCAGCAGCTTAGATCAGGGAGGGCTCCAAGAGACCCAGTACTTC. The variable domain in full, with the rest retrieved from reference TRBV11-2 and TRBJ2-5, is EAGVAQSPRYKIIEKRQSVAFWCNPISGHATLYWYQQILGQGPKLLIQFQNNGVVDDSQLPKDRFSAERLKGVDSTLKIQPAKLEDSAVYLCASSLDQGGLQETQYFGPGTRLLVL.

This clonotype was found many times. The chain employs TRBV5-5 and TRBJ2-7; TRBD2 might be the D (6 bases). Trimming removed 0 bases from V and 3 bases from J, with 16 bases in between. CDR1 SGHKS and CDR2 YYEKEE come from the germline V gene (reference sequence). This CDR3 spans 16 amino acids. The CDR3 here is CASSLAGGSGNYEQYF. The CDR3 nucleotides read TGTGCCAGCAGCTTGGCCGGGGGATCGGGAAACTACGAGCAGTACTTC.

In this sample, this clonotype turned up many times. This sequence joins TRBV11-2 and TRBJ2-3; 11 bases fit TRBD2. Gene TRBJ2-1 matches the end of the DNA better, so the J call may be wrong. Germline loops: CDR1 SGHAT, CDR2 FQNNGV. The CDR3 runs 17 residues. CDR3 sequence (DNA): TGTGCCAGCAGCCTACGGGGGGGTACTAGCGGGGGAAATGAGCAGTTCTTC. Translated: CASSLRGGTSGGNEQFF.

This clonotype has ten or more counts. The chain recombines TRBV13 with TRBJ1-1; weak D call: TRBD1 (5 bases). V lost 5 bases to trimming and J lost 4 bases, with 17 bases between them. Germline V gene sequence: CDR1 PRHDT, CDR2 FYEKMQ (reference sequence). The CDR3 totals 15 residues. CDR3: CASSASGFMGTEAFF. As DNA, the CDR3 is TGTGCCAGCAGCGCGTCAGGGTTTATGGGCACTGAAGCTTTCTTT.

The V call is TRBV11-2, the J call TRBJ1-2; tentatively, D is TRBD1 (6 bases). V was shortened by 7 bases and J by 3 bases, with 18 bases between the two germline ends. The germline V gene encodes CDR1 SGHAT and CDR2 FQNNGV. The CDR3 is made up of 15 amino acids. The CDR3 protein is CASNPIGGRDYGYTF. As DNA, the CDR3 is TGTGCCAGCAACCCGATTGGGGGGCGAGACTATGGCTACACCTTC.

The V gene is TRBV3-1, the J gene TRBJ2-7; 7 positions agree with TRBD2. The junction had 11 bases not matched to a gene; V was cut back by 4 bases and J by 5 bases. Germline lookup yields CDR1 LGHDT and CDR2 YNNKEL (reference sequence). The CDR3 is 15 residues long. Here the CDR3 reads CASSRKVPGTNEQYF. The CDR3 DNA is TGTGCCAGCAGCCGAAAGGTCCCCGGGACTAACGAGCAGTACTTC.

This clonotype was recorded a few times. J is TRBJ1-1 and V is TRBV7-6, with D perhaps TRBD1 (5 bases). Deletions cut 5 bases from V and 1 base from J, with 11 bases between. The CDR3 is made up of 14 amino acids. Germline assignment: CDR1 SGHVS and CDR2 FNYEAQ. The chain's CDR3 is CASSTSTANTEAFF. The CDR3 DNA reads as TGTGCCAGCAGCACTTCGACAGCGAACACTGAAGCTTTCTTT.

Remarks on this clonotype: Possible read error: a much larger clone is one base away. The V gene is TRBV7-2, the J gene TRBJ2-3; D may correspond to TRBD1 or TRBD2 (6 bases each). The ends were cut back, 5 bases at V and 3 bases at J, with 18 bases in the middle. This CDR3 has 16 residues. Per germline, CDR1 SGHTA and CDR2 FQGNSA. CDR3 loop: CASSLQGGGGTDTQYF. CDR3 DNA: TGTGCCAGCAGCCTCCAAGGGGGAGGTGGTACAGATACGCAGTATTTT.

The chain joins TRBV6-5 to TRBJ2-1, with TRBD2 matching over 7 bases. CDR1 and CDR2 (germline): MNHEY, SVGAGI. This CDR3 has 15 amino acids. Trimming removed 2 bases from V and 6 bases from J; junction bases left unmatched: 7. CDR3 coding DNA: TGTGCCAGCAGTTACGGTCTAGCGGAGGGCAATGAGCAGTTCTTC. Residues: CASSYGLAEGNEQFF.

The V gene is TRBV5-1, the J gene TRBJ1-1, with 9 bases lining up with TRBD1. The CDR3 has 16 residues. V shed 5 bases and J 1 base; nucleotides not matched to a gene: 9. The germline V gene has CDR1 SGHRS and CDR2 YFSETQ. This CDR3 is CASRSTGGLGNTEAFF. CDR3 sequence (DNA): TGCGCCAGCAGAAGTACAGGGGGCTTGGGGAACACTGAAGCTTTCTTT.

This sequence joins TRBV10-3 and TRBJ2-1, with D possibly being TRBD2 (6 bases). Germline V gives CDR1 ENHRY, CDR2 SYGVKD. CDR3 size: 13 residues. V shed 2 bases and J shed 9 bases, with 11 bases lying between them. Here the CDR3 reads CAISEREPVEQFF. The CDR3 bases are TGTGCCATCAGTGAGCGGGAGCCGGTTGAGCAGTTCTTC.

The table lists this clonotype with many counts. V usage is TRBV24-1 and J usage is TRBJ1-1, with 8 bases matching TRBD1. From germline, CDR1 is KGHDR and CDR2 SFDVKD. V lost 2 bases to trimming and J lost 7 bases; unmatched junction nucleotides: 2. This CDR3 is built from 13 residues. DNA for the CDR3: TGTGCCACCAGTGATTACAGGGGGATTGAAGCTTTCTTT. Translated, it gives CATSDYRGIEAFF.

This clonotype was seen many times. The rearrangement uses TRBV5-6 and TRBJ2-1; D may be TRBD1 or TRBD2 (5 bases each). The V gene lost 7 bases and the J gene lost 5 bases, with 16 bases spanning the gap. Germline lookup yields CDR1 SGHDT and CDR2 YYEEEE. This CDR3 region has 14 residues. The CDR3 region is CASSSGLRDNEQFF. In nucleotides, the CDR3 is TGTGCCAGCTCCTCAGGACTCAGGGACAATGAGCAGTTCTTC.

Concerning this clonotype itself: A much larger clone differs from this one at a single base, so this may be a read error. The J gene is TRBJ2-1, the V gene TRBV11-2; TRBD1 is a possible D gene (5 bases). The CDR3 is 12 residues long. The ends were cut back, 5 bases at V and 7 bases at J, with 9 bases in the middle. CDR1 SGHAT and CDR2 FQNNGV come from the germline V gene. The chain's CDR3 is CASSQNRNEQFF. The CDR3 nucleotides are TGTGCCAGCAGCCAAAACAGGAATGAGCAGTTCTTC.

Remarks on this clonotype: A single base separates this from a much larger clone, so it may be a read error. The chain employs TRBV28 and TRBJ2-7; a weak D match, TRBD2 (6 bases). V lost 4 bases and J 5 bases, leaving 15 bases between the germline ends. The CDR3 has 14 residues. Germline assignment: CDR1 MDHEN and CDR2 SYDVKM. This CDR3 is CASSSLARMDEQYF. CDR3 in DNA: TGTGCCAGCAGTTCCCTAGCGCGAATGGACGAGCAGTACTTC.

The chain joins TRBV11-2 to TRBJ2-5; D tentatively reads TRBD1 or TRBD2 (6 bases each). Trimming removed 3 bases from V and 9 bases from J, with 17 bases in between. The germline V gene has CDR1 SGHAT and CDR2 FQNNGV. CDR3 length: 14 amino acids. CDR3: CASSFEGYREAQYF. For the CDR3, the DNA is TGTGCCAGCAGCTTTGAAGGATACAGGGAGGCCCAGTACTTC. Full variable domain (rest looked up from reference TRBV11-2 and TRBJ2-5): EAGVAQSPRYKIIEKRQSVAFWCNPISGHATLYWYQQILGQGPKLLIQFQNNGVVDDSQLPKDRFSAERLKGVDSTLKIQPAKLEDSAVYLCASSFEGYREAQYFGPGTRLLVL.

This clonotype was counted between two and nine times. The V call is TRBV29-1, the J call TRBJ2-5; 7 bases map to TRBD1. CDR3 length: 10 residues. In germline, CDR1 is SQVTM, CDR2 ANQGSEA. V lost 8 bases to trimming and J lost 5 bases; unmatched junction nucleotides: 2. The CDR3 DNA reads TGCAGCATACAGGGGGAGACCCAGTACTTC. It translates to CSIQGETQYF.

This clonotype has a count of ten or more. One end of the junction varies from germline; a read error may be responsible. The chain has TRBV6-1 and TRBJ2-3; D perhaps matches TRBD2 (6 bases). The CDR3 has 14 residues. The germline CDR1 and CDR2 sequences are MNHNS and SASEGT. The CDR3 spells CASSDAGRADTQYF. DNA for the CDR3: TGTGCCAGCAGTGATGCGGGACGGGCAGATACGCAATATTTT.

Points on this clonotype: At one of its ends the junction is not consistent with the germline gene, which may arise from a read error. The chain carries TRBV11-2 and TRBJ2-1; the D call may be TRBD1 or TRBD2 (5 bases each). Per germline, CDR1 SGHAT and CDR2 FQNNGV. CDR3 size: 13 residues. Here the CDR3 reads CASSRLRGNEQFF. The CDR3 DNA follows: TGCGCCAGCAGCCGTCTGAGGGGCAATGAGCAGTTCTTC.

This clonotype was seen repeatedly, ten times or more. J is TRBJ2-7 and V is TRBV19, with TRBD2 as a possible D gene (6 bases). The ends were cut back, 4 bases at V and 6 bases at J, with 22 bases in the middle. There are 16 residues in the CDR3. The V gene's germline CDR1 is LNHDA and CDR2 SQIVND (reference sequence). The CDR3 DNA sequence: TGTGCCAGTAGTACGGGGTCCGGCGGGATGAGTGCCGAGCAGTACTTC. This codes for CASSTGSGGMSAEQYF.

The table lists this clonotype with many counts. The J gene is TRBJ1-1, the V gene TRBV12-3 or TRBV12-4, with TRBD1 matching 9 bases. This CDR3 has 17 residues. The J segment lost 5 bases and the V segment lost 5 bases, leaving 15 bases of the junction unmatched. The CDR3 DNA follows: TGTGCCAGCAGTCAAGGGACAGGGCCAGGGGTGGGGACTGAAGCTTTCTTT. The encoded protein is CASSQGTGPGVGTEAFF.

A remark on this clonotype: A clone one base away is much larger, so this may be a read error. The chain is built from TRBV6-1 and TRBJ1-5; D gene uncertain. Germline V gives CDR1 MNHNS, CDR2 SASEGT. This CDR3 is built from 16 residues. CDR3 loop: CASGLLAGSSNQSQHF. The CDR3 DNA sequence: TGTGCCAGCGGTCTATTGGCGGGGAGTAGCAATCAGTCCCAGCATTTT.

The chain has TRBV5-1 and TRBJ2-2, with TRBD2 as a possible D gene (6 bases). Trimming shortened V by 4 bases and J by 5 bases, and 15 bases separated the two germline ends. Germline V gene data show CDR1 as SGHRS and CDR2 as YFSETQ. This CDR3 is built from 15 residues. The CDR3 coding sequence is TGCGCCAGCAGCCCAAAACCTAGCGTAACCGGGGAGCTGTTTTTT. Amino acid sequence: CASSPKPSVTGELFF.